The sequence of this T cell receptor (beta chain) was determined in a study of regulatory T cells in long-lasting Graves disease. Whole-study context: Those Graves' patients who were newly diagnosed had been on antithyroid drugs under 3 months. Whole-study findings and limits: More public clonotypes were shared by persistent patients (approximately 3,000) than by new patients (approximately 1,000). TRBV28, TRBJ1-2 and TRBJ2-5 were favored in persistent disease.

The sample holds many counts of this clonotype. Its specificity is not known. Sample time point: newly diagnosed GD, antithyroid drugs for less than 3 months. PBMC RNA served as the TCR library source. The V end was cut by 4 bases, the J end by 8 bases, with 15 bases between. The CDR3 consists of 13 residues. The germline V gene encodes CDR1 SGHDT and CDR2 YYEEEE. The TCR beta library used iRepertoire HTBI primers with Arm-PCR amplification of CDR3. TCRdb re-called the multiplex PCR reads with MiXCR, one entry per CDR3 protein. The sample shows about 540,000 distinct CDR3 sequences, roughly 14% of them seen only once. The same data also contributed to another study, on T cells in Graves' hyperthyroidism and ophthalmopathy.

The chain is built from TRBV5-6 and TRBJ1-2; D is uncertain. The sample in question was peripheral blood mononuclear cells (PBMCs), obtained at new diagnosis, from a patient treated with antithyroid drugs. The source of this sequence is a man in his thirties or forties with Graves disease. The CDR3 nucleotides read TGTGCCAGCAGCAACGGACCGGGAGCAGGCTACACCTTC. It specifies CASSNGPGAGYTF. Complete variable domain (other parts from reference TRBV5-6 and TRBJ1-2): DAGVTQSPTHLIKTRGQQVTLRCSPKSGHDTVSWYQQALGQGPQFIFQYYEEEERQRGNFPDRFSGHQFPNYSSELNVNALLLGDSALYLCASSNGPGAGYTFGSGTRLTVV.